The 23 T cell receptor beta chains below were found in one sample sequenced in a study of blood T cell repertoires in COVID-19. Produced via immunoSEQ multiplex PCR; TCRdb's table is partial and in-frame only. The data contain approximately 180,000 clones, around nine tenths of them singletons. Sequencing was performed on peripheral blood. Source of these receptors: a man in his 60s with active or convalescent COVID-19.

The chain uses TRBV5-1 and TRBJ2-2; TRBD2 aligns across 10 bases. The germline V gene has CDR1 SGHRS and CDR2 YFSETQ. CDR3 size: 14 residues. J gave up 16 bases and V 0 bases, and 9 bases lay outside the gene matches. CDR3 loop: CASSLAPSGGKEFF. Written as DNA, the CDR3 is TGCGCCAGCAGCTTGGCCCCTAGCGGGGGAAAGGAGTTTTTT.

This rearrangement joins TRBV19 to TRBJ1-5, with 10 bases aligning to TRBD1. This CDR3 has 19 residues. Looked up from germline, CDR1 is LNHDA and CDR2 is SQIVND (reference sequence). Germline trimming cut 4 bases from V and 0 bases from J; bases unmatched to any gene: 12. This chain's CDR3 is CASSRQGAPGRASNQPQHF. The CDR3 nucleotides are TGTGCCAGTAGTAGACAGGGGGCGCCGGGTAGAGCTAGCAATCAGCCCCAGCATTTT.

The chain uses TRBV18 and TRBJ1-2; D is possibly TRBD1 (5 bases). CDR3 length equals 14 residues. Looked up from germline, CDR1 is KGHSH and CDR2 is LQKENI. The germline V and J ends were trimmed by 0 bases and 5 bases, with 10 bases remaining between them. CDR3 region: CASSPPEGIYGYTF. CDR3 sequence (DNA): TGTGCCAGCTCACCACCGGAGGGGATATATGGCTACACCTTC. The variable domain in full, with the rest retrieved from reference TRBV18 and TRBJ1-2, is NAGVMQNPRHLVRRRGQEARLRCSPMKGHSHVYWYRQLPEEGLKFMVYLQKENIIDESGMPKERFSAEFPKEGPSILRIQQVVRGDSAAYFCASSPPEGIYGYTFGSGTRLTVV.

The rearrangement joins TRBV6-5 to TRBJ2-1; 10 bases are a match to TRBD1. The CDR3 is 15 residues long. V lost 6 bases to trimming and J lost 4 bases; unmatched junction nucleotides: 6. Germline V lookup: CDR1 MNHEY, CDR2 SVGAGI. CDR3: CASRSTGGFYNEQFF. The DNA for the CDR3 is TGTGCCAGCAGGTCGACAGGGGGCTTTTACAATGAGCAGTTCTTC.

This sequence joins TRBV5-1 and TRBJ2-5, with D perhaps TRBD1 (6 bases). Germline V gene sequence: CDR1 SGHRS, CDR2 YFSETQ. Trimming pared 4 bases from V and 0 bases from J, leaving 13 bases between. The CDR3 sequence is 15 residues long. CDR3 bases: TGCGCCAGCAGCCCCGGGACAAAAAACCAAGAGACCCAGTACTTC. It specifies CASSPGTKNQETQYF.

The CDR3 spells CASSALWGPAEKLFF. The CDR3 region has the DNA TGTGCCAGCAGCGCCCTCTGGGGGCCGGCTGAAAAACTGTTTTTT. The chain recombines TRBV9 with TRBJ1-4; D might be TRBD1 (6 bases). Between the trimmed V and J ends, which lost 3 bases and 7 bases, there was a span of 16 bases. CDR3 length equals 15 residues. Germline V CDR1 and CDR2: SGDLS, YYNGEE.

The chain employs TRBV10-1 and TRBJ1-5, with 9 bases that match TRBD1. CDR1 and CDR2 (germline): WNHNN, SYGVQD (reference sequence). The CDR3 length is 13 residues. With V trimmed by 5 bases and J by 6 bases, 2 bases remained unmatched. In DNA, the CDR3 is TGCGCCAGCAGTCCGGGACAGGGTCAGCCCCAGCATTTT. The encoded protein is CASSPGQGQPQHF.

The rearrangement links TRBV15 to TRBJ2-1, with D possibly TRBD1 on 6 matching bases. V was pared by 4 bases and J by 5 bases, with 9 bases between. Germline V gene lookup returns CDR1 LNHNV and CDR2 YYDKDF (reference sequence). The CDR3 is 13 amino acids. Here the CDR3 reads CATSKDSHNEQFF. CDR3 nucleotide sequence: TGTGCCACCAGCAAGGACAGCCACAATGAGCAGTTCTTC.

This clone appeared a few times. Written as DNA, the CDR3 is TGTGCCAGTAGTATGGGCAGGGGGGTGGCTGAAGCTTTCTTT. Its protein is CASSMGRGVAEAFF. This sequence joins TRBV19 and TRBJ1-1, with 7 bases identical to TRBD1. Germline V gene sequence: CDR1 LNHDA, CDR2 SQIVND (reference sequence). With 3 bases clipped from V and 6 bases from J, the junction kept 7 bases outside the gene matches. This CDR3 region has 14 residues.

V usage is TRBV3-1 (or the pseudogene TRBV3-2) and J usage is TRBJ1-1; no reliable D call. This CDR3 has 16 residues. Germline CDR1 LGHDT, CDR2 YNNKEL (reference sequence). With 6 bases removed from V and 0 bases from J, the gap between germline ends came to 17 bases. CDR3 sequence reads: CASSARDRGMNTEAFF. DNA of the CDR3: TGTGCCAGCAGTGCCAGAGACCGAGGGATGAACACTGAAGCTTTCTTT.

The chain carries TRBV15 and TRBJ1-2; 7 positions agree with TRBD1. The CDR3 spans 16 residues. Germline CDR1 LNHNV, CDR2 YYDKDF (reference sequence). The J segment lost 3 bases and the V segment lost 2 bases, leaving 9 bases of the junction unmatched. The CDR3 is CATSRIGAGGHYGYTF. CDR3 DNA: TGTGCCACCAGCAGAATAGGGGCAGGGGGTCACTATGGCTACACCTTC.

The rearrangement links TRBV6-5 to TRBJ1-2; D is uncertain. The germline gives CDR1 MNHEY, CDR2 SVGAGI. V was cut by 5 bases and J by 8 bases, with 12 bases left in between. The CDR3 runs 12 residues. This chain's CDR3 is CASSLAARGYTF. The CDR3 region has the DNA TGTGCCAGCAGTCTGGCAGCGAGGGGCTACACCTTC.

This chain joins TRBV6-1 and TRBJ2-5; TRBD2 agrees at 10 bases. Germline CDR1 reads MNHNS; CDR2 reads SASEGT. The CDR3 runs 16 residues. V lost 2 bases to trimming and J lost 8 bases; unmatched junction nucleotides: 11. Here the CDR3 DNA reads TGTGCCAGCAGTGAACTGGTAGCGGGGGGAACCGTCACCCAGTACTTC. It is translated as CASSELVAGGTVTQYF.

The gene calls are TRBV20-1 and TRBJ2-7; D gene uncertain. Germline V gives CDR1 DFQATT, CDR2 SNEGSKA (reference sequence). The length of the CDR3 is 11 residues. Trimming stripped 3 bases from V and 5 bases from J, with 8 bases between. CDR3 protein: CSASTPDEQYF. Here the CDR3 DNA reads TGCAGTGCTAGTACCCCAGACGAGCAGTACTTC.

The chain is built from TRBV7-2 and TRBJ2-3, with a weak D call TRBD1 (6 bases). This CDR3 has 14 residues. The germline V gene has CDR1 SGHTA and CDR2 FQGNSA. V was clipped by 4 bases and J by 1 base, with 9 bases between them. CDR3 in DNA: TGTGCCAGCAGCTCCCGACAGGGCACAGATACGCAGTATTTT. Protein: CASSSRQGTDTQYF.

V and J are TRBV2 and TRBJ2-2, with D perhaps TRBD2 (6 bases). The V gene's germline CDR1 is SNHLY and CDR2 FYNNEI. V lost 6 bases, J lost 6 bases, and 11 bases lay in between. The CDR3 is made up of 13 amino acids. CDR3 in amino acids: CASRTSEAGELFF. CDR3 nucleotide sequence: TGTGCCAGCAGGACTAGTGAGGCCGGGGAGCTGTTTTTT.

The chain carries TRBV2 and TRBJ1-2; D remains unclear. The CDR3 runs to 13 residues. V shed 6 bases and J shed 3 bases, with 11 bases lying between them. Germline V lookup: CDR1 SNHLY, CDR2 FYNNEI. CDR3 sequence (DNA): TGTGCCAGCAGCCTCAACGGAGACTATGGCTACACCTTC. The encoded protein is CASSLNGDYGYTF.

V is TRBV5-1 and J is TRBJ2-5; 9 positions agree with TRBD2. Germline trimming cut 4 bases from V and 1 base from J; bases unmatched to any gene: 5. CDR1 is SGHRS, CDR2 YFSETQ, per germline. The CDR3 loop spans 15 amino acids. CDR3 amino acids: CASSIRTSAQETQYF. As DNA, the CDR3 is TGCGCCAGCAGCATACGGACTAGCGCCCAAGAGACCCAGTACTTC.

This chain joins TRBV5-6 and TRBJ2-3; D perhaps matches TRBD1 (5 bases). This CDR3 region has 14 residues. Trimming cost V 0 bases and J 3 bases, with 8 bases left between them. CDR1 and CDR2 (germline): SGHDT, YYEEEE. The CDR3 DNA is TGTGCCAGCAGCTTGGCTCCAGGGACAGATACGCAGTATTTT. As protein: CASSLAPGTDTQYF. Variable domain in full (rest from reference TRBV5-6 and TRBJ2-3): DAGVTQSPTHLIKTRGQQVTLRCSPKSGHDTVSWYQQALGQGPQFIFQYYEEEERQRGNFPDRFSGHQFPNYSSELNVNALLLGDSALYLCASSLAPGTDTQYFGPGTRLTVL.

The V call is TRBV6-5, the J call TRBJ2-7; D is uncertain. This CDR3 spans 13 amino acids. Between the trimmed V and J ends, which lost 2 bases and 3 bases, there was a span of 8 bases. Germline-derived CDR1 and CDR2 are MNHEY and SVGAGI. The CDR3 reads CASSYGLNYEQYF. As DNA, the CDR3 is TGTGCCAGCAGTTACGGGCTGAACTACGAGCAGTACTTC.

The chain has TRBV2 and TRBJ1-5; the match to TRBD1 covers 7 bases. The CDR3 has 14 residues. Germline assignment: CDR1 SNHLY and CDR2 FYNNEI. V shed 8 bases and J 4 bases; nucleotides not matched to a gene: 8. This chain's CDR3 is CASCRQGPNQPQHF. The DNA for the CDR3 is TGTGCCAGCTGTAGACAGGGCCCAAATCAGCCCCAGCATTTT.

Worth noting for this clone: The same CDR3 is also encoded by other DNA sequences in this sample. V is TRBV11-3 and J is TRBJ1-1; D is ambiguous. The CDR3 totals 13 residues. CDR1 and CDR2 (germline): SGHNT, YENEEA. V dropped 2 bases and J dropped 0 bases, with 4 bases sitting between them. The CDR3 is CASSLQMNTEAFF. DNA for the CDR3: TGTGCCAGCAGCTTACAGATGAACACTGAAGCTTTCTTT.

This clone was recorded a few times. V and J are TRBV5-4 and TRBJ2-5; the D gene is possibly TRBD1 (5 bases). The V end was cut by 3 bases, the J end by 3 bases, with 12 bases between. This CDR3 spans 14 amino acids. Per the germline V gene, CDR1 is SGHNT and CDR2 is YYREEE (reference sequence). The DNA for the CDR3 is TGTGCCAGCAGCTGGTCACAGGTGAAAGAGACCCAGTACTTC. It encodes CASSWSQVKETQYF.